The sample holds many counts of the clone carrying this T cell receptor beta chain. The data were taken from a study of regulatory T cells in long-lasting Graves disease. Combining iRepertoire HTBI primers with Arm-PCR of CDR3 regions, the authors built TCR beta libraries. TCRdb recomputed calls from the multiplex PCR reads with MiXCR, one row per CDR3 protein. The sample holds around 480,000 distinct CDR3 sequences; roughly 16% are singletons and the top ten take roughly 25%. Time point described: newly diagnosed GD, antithyroid drugs for less than 3 months. From RNA extracted from PBMCs, the TCR library was made. The CDR3 is made up of 15 amino acids. Per germline, CDR1 SNHLY and CDR2 FYNNEI. J lost 6 bases, V lost 6 bases, and 7 bases had no gene match. These data were also filed under a second study, of T cells in Graves' hyperthyroidism and ophthalmopathy.

The genes are TRBV2 and TRBJ2-2, with 10 bases matching TRBD2. Material: peripheral blood mononuclear cells (PBMCs), obtained at new diagnosis, from a patient treated with antithyroid drugs. The sequence came from a woman aged 40 to 65 with Graves disease. Here the CDR3 reads CASSASGGGSGELFF. CDR3 nucleotides: TGTGCCAGCAGCGCTAGCGGGGGAGGTTCCGGGGAGCTGTTTTTT.